The sequence of this TCR beta chain was determined in a study of early stage breast cancer tumors. General study points: Most shared enriched TCRB sequences were commonly generated ones.

Clones were sequenced by immunoSEQ multiplex PCR, and TCRdb holds only the in-frame ones, with some missing. There are some 72,000 clones in the sample; 70% to 85% occur only once, and 3.5% lies in the top ten. Comments on this clone: What it binds is not known.

Losses at the gene ends were 4 bases for V and 11 bases for J; bases not matched to a gene: 12. This CDR3 is built from 14 residues. Germline CDR1 SGHRS, CDR2 YFSETQ. Sequencing was done on a sample of blood. The J gene is TRBJ2-3, the V gene TRBV5-1, with TRBD1 matching over 8 bases. The source of this sequence is a person in their sixties or seventies with breast cancer. This CDR3 reads CASSRGQGENWQYF. In DNA, the CDR3 is TGCGCCAGCAGCCGCGGACAGGGTGAAAACTGGCAGTATTTT.